This TCR beta chain was captured by sequencing in a study of CD8 T cells in Susac syndrome (dated by TCRdb to the late 2010s). Regarding the research as a whole: The study used repertoire sequencing to test whether antigen drove CD8+ T cell activation and differentiation in Susac syndrome.

Peripheral blood CD8+ and CD4+ T cells from healthy donors, Susac syndrome patients and multiple sclerosis patients were profiled using high-throughput TCR beta sequencing. Healthy donors were included as age- and sex-matched controls. Bulk CD8+ and CD4+ T cells were purified by magnetic negative isolation, whereas CD8+ TEMRA cells were enriched by FACS. Blood was drawn into EDTA tubes, processed within 24 hours, and PBMCs were isolated by density gradient centrifugation. PBMCs destined for TCR sequencing were cryopreserved in liquid nitrogen and later thawed in a 37 °C water bath. Purity of sorted or isolated CD4+, CD8+ and CD8+ TEMRA cells was at least 90%. In this sample, this clonotype turned up a few times. Its antigen remains unidentified. No quality values exist for individual bases; no much larger clone is one base distant. Here is what the overall study found, with its caveats: The TCR sequencing and HLA analysis was acknowledged to have included a relatively small number of individuals.

RNA was extracted with the RNeasy kit and roughly 0.45 to 1 ug was reverse transcribed using random hexamers. The immunoSEQ multiplex PCR assay, which covers 54 Vbeta and 13 Jbeta segments, was used to amplify TCR beta CDR3 regions. PCR amplification bias was corrected by using a synthetic template baseline for primer optimization and computational correction. Turning to the authors' computational methods: Reads were assigned to V, D and J genes according to IMGT and analyzed in immunoSEQ Analyzer, with only productive sequences retained. Clonality was calculated as one minus the Shannon entropy normalized by log2 of the number of productive unique sequences. For each patient and control, public and private clones were evaluated among the 100 most prevalent clones. Susac-specific clones were defined as absent from healthy and MS cohorts, 850 to 1,300 published viral clones and other ImmuneACCESS disease sequences. Through fastp at Q25 and MiXCR, TCRdb rebuilt clones from the public reads, retaining in-frame beta chains. Here each entry gathers all rows of one CDR3 protein and keeps the most common genes and DNA. The V and J calls here are based on TCRdb, not the publication. For this sample the table gives fewer than 200,000 distinct CDR3 sequences, of which roughly 92% were detected only once. 0.1% of the sample comes from the top ten.

Sequenced material: CD4+ T cells from PBMCs. The sequence was collected from a human donor in good health.

This receptor has the CDR3 CASSLGLATDTQYF. The DNA sequence is given as TGTGCCAGCAGCTTAGGGCTAGCGACAGATACGCAGTATTTT. This sequence uses TRBV7-9 and TRBJ2-3; TRBD2 is possibly the D segment (6 matching bases). Reading the germline V gene (reference sequence) gives CDR1 SEHNR and CDR2 FQNEAQ. Inclusive of the bounding cysteine and phenylalanine, the CDR3 is 14 residues long. This entry keeps only the CDR3 DNA: 42 bases, framed from base 1. V and J lose 1 base and 3 bases, and a span of 8 bases separates them.